These 29 T cell receptor beta chains originate from one sample sequenced in a study of T-cell reconstitution after alpha-beta-depleted transplantation in children. A library of TCRbeta sequences, prepared with unique molecular identifiers, was generated. TCRdb reanalysed the PCR reads using MiXCR and keeps one entry per CDR3 protein. The table lists some 400,000 distinct CDR3 sequences, roughly 22% of them singletons. The source material was PBMCs from the stem cell graft donor, sampled from the stem cell graft. These receptors were collected from a human donor who donated a stem cell graft to a child with acute myeloid leukemia.

The chain uses TRBV2 and TRBJ1-1, with D possibly TRBD1 on 5 matching bases. Germline V gene data show CDR1 as SNHLY and CDR2 as FYNNEI. Trimming removed 10 bases at V and 1 base at J, with 13 bases between. There are 13 residues in the CDR3. The CDR3 here is CANQRGANTEAFF. CDR3 nucleotides: TGTGCCAACCAAAGGGGAGCGAACACTGAAGCTTTCTTT.

This clonotype was counted only a few times. The CDR3 loop reads CSARSFDRPTLEQYF. In nucleotides, the CDR3 is TGCAGTGCTAGATCCTTCGACAGACCGACGCTCGAGCAGTACTTC. The chain has TRBV20-1 and TRBJ2-7; maybe TRBD1 (5 bases). CDR1 is DFQATT and CDR2 is SNEGSKA in the germline V gene (reference sequence). The CDR3 spans 15 residues. V lost 2 bases, J lost 6 bases, and 20 bases lay in between.

The chain employs TRBV7-9 and TRBJ2-3; 10 bases line up with TRBD2. The V and J ends lost 5 bases and 2 bases, in that order; junction bases with no gene match: 7. Germline V gives CDR1 SEHNR, CDR2 FQNEAQ (reference sequence). This CDR3 region has 16 residues. CDR3 in DNA: TGTGCCAGCAGCCGTACCGGGACTAGCGACACAGATACGCAGTATTTT. This codes for CASSRTGTSDTDTQYF.

This clonotype was seen only a few times. V usage is TRBV6-4 and J usage is TRBJ2-1; 8 bases match TRBD1. The CDR3 is 16 residues long. With V trimmed by 0 bases and J by 8 bases, 9 bases remained unmatched. From germline, CDR1 is MRHNA and CDR2 SNTAGT. As DNA, the CDR3 is TGTGCCAGCAGTGACTCGGGCACAGGGGGTCGGGATGAGCAGTTCTTC. This codes for CASSDSGTGGRDEQFF.

Only a few counts were recorded for this clonotype. The chain uses TRBV20-1 and TRBJ2-7; TRBD2 is a possible D gene (6 bases). Trimming removed 7 bases at V and 0 bases at J, with 10 bases between. The CDR3 has 12 residues. CDR1 is DFQATT and CDR2 is SNEGSKA in the germline V gene (reference sequence). The CDR3 region is CSGRGSSYEQYF. DNA for the CDR3: TGCAGTGGGAGGGGCAGCTCCTACGAGCAGTACTTC.

The rearrangement uses TRBV7-6 and TRBJ2-5; 9 nucleotides match TRBD2. After removal of 7 bases from V and 4 bases from J, the junction contained 13 bases not matched to a gene. This CDR3 has 16 amino acids. Germline lookup yields CDR1 SGHVS and CDR2 FNYEAQ. CDR3 residues: CASNYVAGDGAETQYF. CDR3 coding DNA: TGTGCCAGCAACTACGTAGCGGGAGATGGGGCAGAGACCCAGTACTTC.

The chain recombines TRBV9 with TRBJ1-6, with D unclear. Germline loops: CDR1 SGDLS, CDR2 YYNGEE. V was cut by 0 bases and J by 3 bases, with 10 bases left in between. This CDR3 is built from 16 residues. Here the CDR3 reads CASSVGEGFYNSPLHF. The CDR3 nucleotides are TGTGCCAGCAGCGTAGGAGAAGGCTTCTATAATTCACCCCTCCACTTT.

The genes are TRBV12-3 or TRBV12-4 and TRBJ2-3; TRBD1 matches 10 bases. The CDR3 extends over 16 amino acids. Trimming cost V 5 bases and J 4 bases; bases outside gene matches: 9. CDR3 residues: CASSRLTGGAADTQYF. The CDR3 DNA follows: TGTGCCAGCAGTAGACTGACAGGGGGCGCGGCAGATACGCAGTATTTT.

This rearrangement joins TRBV11-3 to TRBJ2-3; 14 bases fit TRBD2. Unmatched junction bases numbered 9, after V lost 5 bases and J lost 5 bases. The CDR3 contains 17 residues. CDR1 and CDR2 from the germline V gene are SGHNT and YENEEA. DNA of the CDR3: TGTGCCAGCAGCCCAGGGACTAGCGGGAGAAAGGGAGATACGCAGTATTTT. Translation: CASSPGTSGRKGDTQYF.

The chain employs TRBV12-3 or TRBV12-4 and TRBJ2-1, with 8 nucleotides matching TRBD1. This CDR3 is 15 amino acids long. V lost 6 bases and J lost 3; bases outside the gene matches: 7. The CDR3 nucleotides read TGTGCCAGCAGCCATGACAGGGGCGACTACAATGAGCAGTTCTTC. Translated, it gives CASSHDRGDYNEQFF.

The chain employs TRBV28 and TRBJ2-7; 7 bases are a match to TRBD2. Germline lookup yields CDR1 MDHEN and CDR2 SYDVKM. CDR3 length equals 14 residues. The junction had 6 bases not matched to a gene; V was cut back by 4 bases and J by 3 bases. CDR3 nucleotide sequence: TGTGCCAGCAGTTCCAGCGGGGCTAACTACGAGCAGTACTTC. Translation gives CASSSSGANYEQYF. Complete variable domain (other parts from reference TRBV28 and TRBJ2-7): DVKVTQSSRYLVKRTGEKVFLECVQDMDHENMFWYRQDPGLGLRLIYFSYDVKMKEKGDIPEGYSVSREKKERFSLILESASTNQTSMYLCASSSSGANYEQYFGPGTRLTVT.

The sample holds many counts of this clonotype. V usage is TRBV10-3 and J usage is TRBJ2-6; 8 nucleotides line up with TRBD1. This CDR3 contains 15 residues. Losses at the gene ends were 7 bases for V and 1 base for J; bases not matched to a gene: 3. Germline V gives CDR1 ENHRY, CDR2 SYGVKD. The CDR3 loop reads CAITDRGSGANVLTF. In nucleotides, the CDR3 is TGTGCCATCACTGACAGGGGATCTGGGGCCAACGTCCTGACTTTC.

This clonotype was counted many times. The V and J genes are TRBV7-6 and TRBJ2-3; D may be TRBD2 (6 bases). V was trimmed by 2 bases and J by 0 bases, leaving 24 bases between them. CDR1 is SGHVS, CDR2 FNYEAQ, per germline. CDR3 length: 20 residues. The DNA of the CDR3 is TGTGCCAGCAGCTTATCGGGGGTACCGCATACCCGAAGTAGCACAGATACGCAGTATTTT. Translating it yields CASSLSGVPHTRSSTDTQYF.

Only a few counts were recorded for this clonotype. The rearrangement joins TRBV11-3 to TRBJ2-2; 9 bases fit TRBD1. Per germline, CDR1 SGHNT and CDR2 YENEEA. The CDR3 covers 15 residues. V shed 3 bases, J shed 7 bases, and the junction held 6 bases outside the gene matches. The CDR3 here is CASSFATGGHGELFF. DNA for the CDR3: TGTGCCAGCAGCTTCGCCACAGGGGGCCACGGGGAGCTGTTTTTT.

This clonotype showed up many times. The V gene is TRBV4-1, the J gene TRBJ2-7; 7 positions match TRBD1. The trim removed 0 bases at V and 1 base at J, leaving 6 bases unmatched. Per the germline V gene, CDR1 is MGHRA and CDR2 is YSYEKL. CDR3 length: 16 residues. The CDR3 spells CASSQDRRQGSYEQYF. In DNA, the CDR3 is TGCGCCAGCAGCCAAGATAGGAGACAGGGATCCTACGAGCAGTACTTC.

The chain links TRBV5-1 to TRBJ2-7; TRBD1 matches at 10 bases. V shed 3 bases and J 5 bases; nucleotides not matched to a gene: 11. This CDR3 contains 16 residues. Per the germline V gene, CDR1 is SGHRS and CDR2 is YFSETQ. CDR3 in DNA: TGCGCCAGCAGCTCCATCTCCGGGACAGGGGTAGACGAGCAGTACTTC. Protein product: CASSSISGTGVDEQYF.

There are many counts of this clonotype. This sequence joins TRBV6-1 and TRBJ2-1, with D perhaps matching TRBD2 (6 bases). The CDR3 has 13 residues. Trimming pared 6 bases from V and 8 bases from J, leaving 14 bases between. CDR1 is MNHNS and CDR2 is SASEGT in the germline V gene. CDR3 nucleotide sequence: TGTGCCAGCAGCACCCTAGCGATGGATGAGCAGTTCTTC. Translating gives CASSTLAMDEQFF.

A few counts support this clonotype. The chain couples TRBV7-9 to TRBJ2-1, with 9 bases that match TRBD2. The CDR3 consists of 14 residues. J was trimmed by 15 bases and V by 5 bases; bases with no gene match: 14. The germline V gene has CDR1 SEHNR and CDR2 FQNEAQ (reference sequence). The CDR3 sequence is CASSPSSREGFGFF. CDR3 DNA: TGTGCCAGCAGCCCCTCCTCGCGGGAGGGGTTTGGGTTCTTC.

Ten or more counts support this clonotype. The chain has TRBV25-1 and TRBJ2-5; D might be TRBD2 (5 bases). Trimming cost V 1 base and J 7 bases, with 7 bases left between them. The germline V gene encodes CDR1 MGHDK and CDR2 SYGVNS. This CDR3 has 12 residues. In nucleotides, the CDR3 is TGTGCCAGCAGTGAATCGGGGAGGACCCAGTACTTC. Encoded protein: CASSESGRTQYF.

In its sample, this clonotype was seen many times. The chain employs TRBV4-3 and TRBJ2-7, with D possibly TRBD2 on 5 matching bases. V was trimmed by 4 bases and J by 1 base, leaving 11 bases between them. The CDR3 is made up of 14 amino acids. The germline V gene has CDR1 LGHNA and CDR2 YSLEER. In DNA, the CDR3 is TGCGCCAGCAGCCTTACCCGGGGTTCCTACGAGCAGTACTTC. Its protein is CASSLTRGSYEQYF.

This clonotype was counted many times. J is TRBJ2-1 and V is TRBV29-1; D uncertain. Germline V gene data show CDR1 as SQVTM and CDR2 as ANQGSEA. V shed 6 bases and J shed 5 bases, with 8 bases lying between them. This CDR3 spans 11 amino acids. The CDR3, as DNA: TGCAGCGTGGGGTACAACAATGAGCAGTTCTTC. This translates into CSVGYNNEQFF.

In this sample, this clonotype turned up many times. The chain has TRBV20-1 and TRBJ2-3; 7 nucleotides agree with TRBD2. The CDR3 spans 15 residues. Trimming removed 6 bases from V and 2 bases from J; junction bases left unmatched: 11. CDR1 is DFQATT, CDR2 SNEGSKA, per germline (reference sequence). The CDR3 is CSAQSLAGNTDTQYF. The CDR3 nucleotides read TGCAGTGCCCAGAGCTTAGCGGGCAACACAGATACGCAGTATTTT.

This clonotype was recorded at least ten times. The chain combines TRBV12-3 or TRBV12-4 with TRBJ2-7; D unresolved. V lost 5 bases to trimming and J lost 9 bases, with 20 bases between them. The CDR3 is 14 amino acids. CDR3 nucleotides: TGTGCCAGCAGTGCATCGGGTCGCTCTCCCGGGCAGTACTTC. It is translated as CASSASGRSPGQYF.

This clonotype has just a few counts. The chain is built from TRBV5-1 and TRBJ2-7; TRBD1 agrees at 10 bases. The CDR3 sequence is 16 residues long. Trimming at V came to 4 bases and at J to 2 bases, leaving 9 bases not matched to a gene. Germline CDR1 and CDR2: SGHRS and YFSETQ. CDR3 residues: CASSLGVGTGAYEQYF. The CDR3 DNA reads TGCGCCAGCAGCCTGGGGGTGGGGACAGGGGCCTACGAGCAGTACTTC.

The J gene is TRBJ2-2, the V gene TRBV7-9; TRBD1 aligns across 9 bases. Germline V gene lookup returns CDR1 SEHNR and CDR2 FQNEAQ (reference sequence). The CDR3 length is 16 residues. V gave up 4 bases and J gave up 3 bases; unmatched junction bases: 6. This chain's CDR3 is CASSSTDRGDTGELFF. The CDR3 DNA sequence: TGTGCCAGCAGCTCGACGGACAGGGGAGACACCGGGGAGCTGTTTTTT.

V and J are TRBV12-3 or TRBV12-4 and TRBJ2-7, with D perhaps TRBD2 (6 bases). CDR3 length equals 14 residues. The V end lost 1 base, the J end lost 5 bases, and 12 bases lay between the germline ends. CDR3 coding DNA: TGTGCCAGCAGTTTAGATGGGGGGATCGACGAGCAGTACTTC. This sequence encodes CASSLDGGIDEQYF.

The V gene is TRBV9, the J gene TRBJ2-7; no definite D call. Germline CDR1 SGDLS, CDR2 YYNGEE. The CDR3 loop spans 13 amino acids. The germline V and J ends were trimmed by 2 bases and 1 base, with 7 bases remaining between them. The CDR3 bases are TGTGCCAGCAGCGTTAAGGATTCCTACGAGCAGTACTTC. As protein: CASSVKDSYEQYF.

This chain connects TRBV9 to TRBJ2-2; no reliable D call. Germline V gene data show CDR1 as SGDLS and CDR2 as YYNGEE. V gave up 0 bases and J gave up 1 base, with 4 bases separating them. The CDR3 extends over 14 amino acids. CDR3 protein: CASSVEMNTGELFF. CDR3 DNA: TGTGCCAGCAGCGTAGAGATGAACACCGGGGAGCTGTTTTTT. Together with reference TRBV9 and TRBJ2-2, the CDR3 gives the full variable domain: DSGVTQTPKHLITATGQRVTLRCSPRSGDLSVYWYQQSLDQGLQFLIQYYNGEERAKGNILERFSAQQFPDLHSELNLSSLELGDSALYFCASSVEMNTGELFFGEGSRLTVL.

This clonotype occurred many times. J is TRBJ1-1 and V is TRBV6-5; D gene unclear. V was clipped by 0 bases and J by 10 bases, with 15 bases between them. This CDR3 region has 14 residues. From germline, CDR1 is MNHEY and CDR2 SVGAGI. This CDR3 is CASSYSSGRGGAFF. CDR3 sequence (DNA): TGTGCCAGCAGTTACTCATCAGGCAGAGGAGGAGCTTTCTTT.